This passage covers 22 T cell receptor beta chains from one sample sequenced in a study of shared clonotypes between healthy human individuals. Using immunoSEQ multiplex PCR, the repertoire was profiled, and TCRdb retains in-frame clones only, with some absent. The data show around 2.3 million clones, under 97% seen once. Sequences were obtained from naive CD4+ T cells sorted from blood. Subset noted: CD45RA+ positively selected. Source of these receptors: a man younger than 35 in good health.

This chain uses TRBV6-6 with TRBJ2-7; the D gene is possibly TRBD2 (6 bases). The CDR3 contains 14 residues. The V end was cut by 6 bases, the J end by 3 bases, with 15 bases between. Per germline, CDR1 MNHNY and CDR2 SVGAGI (reference sequence). CDR3 sequence (DNA): TGTGCCAGCAGCCCAGCCGGGGGAGGCTACGAGCAGTACTTC. Translated: CASSPAGGGYEQYF.

The gene calls are TRBV5-1 and TRBJ1-4; D unclear. Trimming left V 3 bases short and J 0 bases short, with 12 bases between. Germline values: CDR1 SGHRS, CDR2 YFSETQ. CDR3 size: 16 residues. The CDR3 coding sequence is TGCGCCAGCAGCTCAGGAAAGGGAGCAACTAATGAAAAACTGTTTTTT. It is translated as CASSSGKGATNEKLFF.

The V call is TRBV7-6, the J call TRBJ1-2, with TRBD1 matching 7 bases. The CDR3 is made up of 16 amino acids. J was trimmed by 1 base and V by 1 base; bases with no gene match: 6. The V gene's germline CDR1 is SGHVS and CDR2 FNYEAQ. CDR3 sequence (DNA): TGTGCCAGCAGCTTAGGGGGACAGAAGCTTAACTATGGCTACACCTTC. Translation: CASSLGGQKLNYGYTF.

The chain couples TRBV10-3 to TRBJ2-5; 11 bases are a match to TRBD1. Germline V gene sequence: CDR1 ENHRY, CDR2 SYGVKD. The length of the CDR3 is 16 residues. The junction had 4 bases not matched to a gene; V was cut back by 0 bases and J by 4 bases. In nucleotides, the CDR3 is TGTGCCATCAGTGAGTCTGACGGGACAGGGGGAGAGACCCAGTACTTC. Translated: CAISESDGTGGETQYF.

The J gene is TRBJ1-1, the V gene TRBV6-5; D uncertain. The CDR3 has 13 amino acids. Trimming shortened V by 7 bases and J by 3 bases, and 12 bases separated the two germline ends. Germline V CDR1 and CDR2: MNHEY, SVGAGI. CDR3 in DNA: TGTGCCAGCAACCGACGGTTTGACACTGAAGCTTTCTTT. Translated: CASNRRFDTEAFF.

About this clone itself: Relative to the germline gene, one junction end is altered; a read error may explain this. This chain joins TRBV30 and TRBJ2-7; D is uncertain. The V gene's germline CDR1 is GTSNPN and CDR2 SVGIG (reference sequence). There are 11 residues in the CDR3. The CDR3 region is CAWSVMSVPLF. The CDR3 bases are TGTGCCTGGAGTGTAATGTCAGTCCCTCTTTTC.

The rearrangement joins TRBV7-2 to TRBJ2-1; a possible D gene is TRBD1 (6 bases). Trimming cost V 6 bases and J 6 bases, with 12 bases left between them. Looked up from germline, CDR1 is SGHTA and CDR2 is FQGNSA. The CDR3 totals 13 residues. CDR3 DNA: TGTGCCAGCAGATTGGGGGCCCTCAATGAGCAGTTCTTC. Amino acids: CASRLGALNEQFF.

The V call is TRBV10-3, the J call TRBJ1-6, with TRBD1 matching over 8 bases. The CDR3 contains 18 residues. The germline V gene encodes CDR1 ENHRY and CDR2 SYGVKD. V lost 2 bases to trimming and J lost 4 bases; unmatched junction nucleotides: 10. The chain's CDR3 is CAISEASEGQDYNSPLHF. The CDR3 nucleotides read TGTGCCATCAGTGAGGCAAGCGAGGGACAGGATTATAATTCACCCCTCCACTTT.

The V and J genes are TRBV7-2 and TRBJ2-7, with 8 positions matching TRBD2. This CDR3 comprises 16 residues. Trimming removed 0 bases from V and 2 bases from J; junction bases left unmatched: 6. CDR1 is SGHTA and CDR2 is FQGNSA in the germline V gene. CDR3 nucleotide sequence: TGTGCCAGCAGCTTAGCGGCGGGCGGGAGGACCTACGAGCAGTACTTC. Its translation: CASSLAAGGRTYEQYF. The complete variable domain, with remaining parts taken from reference TRBV7-2 and TRBJ2-7, reads GAGVSQSPSNKVTEKGKDVELRCDPISGHTALYWYRQSLGQGLEFLIYFQGNSAPDKSGLPSDRFSAERTGGSVSTLTIQRTQQEDSAVYLCASSLAAGGRTYEQYFGPGTRLTVT.

There are a few counts of this clone. Additional DNA sequences in this sample encode the identical CDR3. CDR3 sequence reads: CASSLAGQGNYGYTF. The DNA of the CDR3 is TGTGCCAGCAGCTTAGCGGGACAGGGGAACTATGGCTACACCTTC. This sequence joins TRBV7-2 and TRBJ1-2; TRBD1 matches at 10 bases. The CDR3 is 15 residues long. J gave up 2 bases and V 0 bases, and 0 bases lay outside the gene matches. Germline V gene data show CDR1 as SGHTA and CDR2 as FQGNSA.

This rearrangement joins TRBV7-9 to TRBJ1-3; D is unclear. The V end was cut by 6 bases, the J end by 0 bases, with 12 bases between. CDR1 and CDR2 from the germline V gene are SEHNR and FQNEAQ (reference sequence). CDR3 length: 15 residues. CDR3 DNA sequence: TGTGCCAGCAGACCCCCGACCAACTCTGGAAACACCATATATTTT. Amino acid sequence: CASRPPTNSGNTIYF.

This chain joins TRBV5-3 and TRBJ1-2; maybe TRBD1 (5 bases). TRBV5-3 is placed among ORFs of uncertain function. This CDR3 contains 16 residues. V shed 3 bases and J shed 3 bases, with 18 bases lying between them. CDR3 in amino acids: CARSCGESLGDYGYTF. The CDR3, as DNA: TGTGCCAGAAGCTGCGGGGAGTCCCTGGGGGACTATGGCTACACCTTC.

To note about this clone: Being one base from a much bigger clone, this may be a read error. Other nucleotide sequences in the sample specify the same CDR3. J is TRBJ1-1 and V is TRBV5-4, with D hard to call. This CDR3 region has 11 residues. Germline CDR1 and CDR2: SGHNT and YYREEE (reference sequence). V lost 5 bases, J lost 0 bases, and 2 bases lay in between. The CDR3 sequence is CASSLNTEAFF. In DNA form, the CDR3 reads TGTGCCAGCAGTCTGAACACTGAAGCTTTCTTT.

The chain links TRBV10-2 to TRBJ2-3, with TRBD2 as a possible D gene (5 bases). The CDR3 length is 12 residues. CDR1 is WSHSY, CDR2 SAAADI, per germline. Trimming took off 0 bases at V and 9 bases at J, with 7 bases between the two ends. Here the CDR3 reads CASSESRGTQYF. In DNA form, the CDR3 reads TGCGCCAGCAGTGAGTCTAGAGGGACGCAGTATTTT.

This chain connects TRBV18 to TRBJ2-3, with 7 bases that match TRBD1. The CDR3 spans 14 residues. Germline trimming cut 3 bases from V and 5 bases from J; bases unmatched to any gene: 5. The germline V gene has CDR1 KGHSH and CDR2 LQKENI. CDR3 residues: CASSPTGVGDTQYF. The CDR3 nucleotides are TGTGCCAGCTCACCTACAGGGGTGGGAGATACGCAGTATTTT.

The chain recombines TRBV4-1 with TRBJ2-3, with D possibly being TRBD2 (5 bases). CDR1 is MGHRA, CDR2 YSYEKL, per germline. The CDR3 is made up of 16 amino acids. V was trimmed by 4 bases and J by 0 bases, leaving 14 bases between them. CDR3 sequence: CASSLPRVISTDTQYF. The DNA for the CDR3 is TGCGCCAGCAGCCTCCCGAGGGTGATTAGCACAGATACGCAGTATTTT.

V is TRBV19 and J is TRBJ1-5; D might be TRBD1 (5 bases). CDR1 is LNHDA and CDR2 is SQIVND in the germline V gene (reference sequence). Trimming cost V 4 bases and J 4 bases, with 11 bases left between them. The CDR3 covers 14 residues. CDR3 DNA: TGTGCCAGTAGTAGACAGAAAGATAATCAGCCCCAGCATTTT. It translates to CASSRQKDNQPQHF.

This sequence joins TRBV4-2 and TRBJ1-4; 9 positions agree with TRBD1. The CDR3 contains 15 residues. V shed 6 bases and J 7 bases; nucleotides not matched to a gene: 9. Germline assignment: CDR1 LGHNA and CDR2 YNFKEQ. CDR3 in amino acids: CASRTGGLFGEKLFF. CDR3 DNA sequence: TGTGCCAGCAGAACAGGGGGCTTATTTGGTGAAAAACTGTTTTTT.

This clone was seen a single time. The gene calls are TRBV6-6 and TRBJ2-5; 11 nucleotides match TRBD2. Germline V gives CDR1 MNHNY, CDR2 SVGAGI (reference sequence). This CDR3 has 14 residues. J lost 5 bases, V lost 6 bases, and 5 bases had no gene match. The CDR3 DNA sequence: TGTGCCAGCAGACTAGCGGGGGTTTGGGAGACCCAGTACTTC. This gives the protein CASRLAGVWETQYF.

V and J are TRBV4-1 and TRBJ1-5, with D perhaps TRBD1 (6 bases). The germline V and J ends were trimmed by 0 bases and 6 bases, with 12 bases remaining between them. Germline assignment: CDR1 MGHRA and CDR2 YSYEKL. This CDR3 contains 15 residues. CDR3 DNA sequence: TGCGCCAGCAGCCAAGATGGGGGGGCCGGTCAGCCCCAGCATTTT. It specifies CASSQDGGAGQPQHF.

This chain uses TRBV5-1 with TRBJ2-3, with TRBD2 matching over 7 bases. V was pared by 4 bases and J by 3 bases, with 11 bases of the junction left unmatched. Germline CDR1 is SGHRS and CDR2 is YFSETQ. The CDR3 loop spans 16 amino acids. The CDR3 DNA is TGCGCCAGCAGCGCAGGGTGGGGAGCGGGGACAGATACGCAGTATTTT. Amino acid sequence: CASSAGWGAGTDTQYF.

The rearrangement links TRBV28 to TRBJ2-7, with a tentative D call TRBD2 (5 bases). Per germline, CDR1 MDHEN and CDR2 SYDVKM. The length of the CDR3 is 14 residues. With 6 bases removed from V and 3 bases from J, the gap between germline ends came to 15 bases. Here the CDR3 DNA reads TGTGCCAGCAGCCCGGGGTGGTTGGGCTACGAGCAGTACTTC. Translation gives CASSPGWLGYEQYF.